The entry below gives a single T cell receptor (beta chain) sequence along with its context. The antigen remains undetermined. This PCR relied on a set of 60 Vbeta primers and 13 Jbeta primers. Libraries were prepared by immunoSEQ multiplex PCR; TCRdb keeps only in-frame clonotypes and omits some of them. The sample carries about 160,000 clones, approximately 80% recorded once. The data were obtained in a study of cytomegalovirus exposure and HLA in healthy donors. Points from the study as a whole: The records held CMV serostatus as the only immune exposure information.

V lost 9 bases and J lost 0, with 9 bases in between. CDR3 length: 14 residues. CDR1 and CDR2 (germline): MDHEN, SYDVKM. This rearrangement joins TRBV28 to TRBJ2-6; D might be TRBD1 (5 bases). The sample consisted of PBMCs. The sequence came from a male donor in good health and CMV-seronegative. The CDR3 nucleotides read TGTGCCAGTACCCAGGGCTCTGGGGCCAACGTCCTGACTTTC. Its protein is CASTQGSGANVLTF. The complete variable domain, with remaining parts taken from reference TRBV28 and TRBJ2-6, reads DVKVTQSSRYLVKRTGEKVFLECVQDMDHENMFWYRQDPGLGLRLIYFSYDVKMKEKGDIPEGYSVSREKKERFSLILESASTNQTSMYLCASTQGSGANVLTFGAGSRLTVL.